Listed here are 24 T cell receptor beta chains from one sample, sequenced in a study of T cell repertoires in cytomegalovirus infection. Each CDR3 protein gets one entry after TCRdb re-called the reads with MiXCR. Among fewer than 1,000,000 distinct CDR3 sequences listed, around a third were seen once. For these receptors, no antigen is known. The sequencing used cultured CD8+ T cells from PBMCs, collected from culture after CMV antigen stimulation. Receptors originate from a human donor in good health (CMV status not recorded). Some clones in this sample may be carry-over from other donors' samples.

The chain combines TRBV12-5 with TRBJ2-3, with D unresolved. This CDR3 region has 12 residues. V lost 10 bases, J lost 3 bases, and 11 bases lay in between. CDR1 is LGHNT, CDR2 FRNRAP, per germline. The CDR3 DNA reads TGTGCTACTCTGGAAACAACAGATACGCAGTATTTT. It codes for CATLETTDTQYF.

This clonotype was observed a handful of times. The chain joins TRBV20-1 to TRBJ2-7; D is tentatively TRBD1 or TRBD2 (7 bases each). The V and J ends lost 6 bases and 4 bases respectively, with 22 bases between them. The CDR3 runs 15 residues. Germline V lookup: CDR1 DFQATT, CDR2 SNEGSKA (reference sequence). In DNA form, the CDR3 reads TGCAGTGCCTCCCCCTCAGGGGGGGGCCTTTACGAGCAGTACGTC. This sequence encodes CSASPSGGGLYEQYV.

This clonotype was counted only a few times. The chain recombines TRBV6-1 with TRBJ1-1; D is unclear. From germline, CDR1 is MNHNS and CDR2 SASEGT. CDR3 length: 15 residues. V shed 2 bases and J shed 1 base, with 11 bases lying between them. Here the CDR3 reads CASSERRDPNTEAFF. The DNA of the CDR3 is TGTGCCAGCAGTGAACGAAGAGACCCGAACACTGAAGCTTTCTTT.

The table lists this clonotype with a few counts. The chain links TRBV19 to TRBJ2-4; D is possibly TRBD1 (7 bases). Germline V gene data show CDR1 as LNHDA and CDR2 as SQIVND (reference sequence). Trimming stripped 0 bases from V and 7 bases from J, with 13 bases between. This CDR3 contains 15 residues. CDR3: CASSIDPTGRNIQYF. The CDR3 bases are TGTGCCAGTAGTATAGATCCGACAGGGAGGAACATTCAGTACTTC.

This clonotype was observed at least ten times. The V call is TRBV7-6, the J call TRBJ2-5; D ambiguous. Trimming took 5 bases from V and 2 from J, leaving 15 bases between them. Germline CDR1 SGHVS, CDR2 FNYEAQ. This CDR3 has 15 residues. The CDR3 region has the DNA TGTGCCAGCAGCGTCATTTTCACGGAGCAAGAGACCCAGTACTTC. It is translated as CASSVIFTEQETQYF.

This clonotype has a count of ten or more. The chain links TRBV6-2 or TRBV6-3 to TRBJ2-7, with 8 nucleotides matching TRBD1. CDR3 size: 23 residues. V lost 5 bases and J lost 5; bases outside the gene matches: 35. Per the germline V gene, CDR1 is MNHEY and CDR2 is SVGEGT. In DNA form, the CDR3 reads TGTGCCAGCAGTCGAAAATTGTTTCCGCGCGCACCCAGGGGGCAAGGTGATTTCGACGAGCAGTACGTC. Protein sequence: CASSRKLFPRAPRGQGDFDEQYV.

The V call is TRBV12-3 or TRBV12-4, the J call TRBJ2-3; no reliable D call. The CDR3 length is 14 residues. V was cut by 8 bases and J by 4 bases, with 16 bases left in between. The CDR3 region is CASAKLGRPDTQYF. DNA of the CDR3: TGTGCCAGCGCAAAGCTAGGAAGGCCAGATACGCAGTATTTT.

For this clonotype: One end of the junction varies from germline; a read error may be responsible. The V gene is TRBV7-7, the J gene TRBJ2-3; 8 positions agree with TRBD2. The CDR3 totals 15 residues. Looked up from germline, CDR1 is SSHAT and CDR2 is FNYEAQ (reference sequence). The CDR3 DNA is TGTGCTAGCAGCCTTAGCGGGGTTGAGACAGATACGCAGTATTTT. This sequence encodes CASSLSGVETDTQYF.

The chain is built from TRBV7-6 and TRBJ2-2, with TRBD2 matching over 8 bases. V lost 5 bases to trimming and J lost 7 bases; unmatched junction nucleotides: 12. This CDR3 spans 16 amino acids. CDR1 is SGHVS and CDR2 is FNYEAQ in the germline V gene. The CDR3 DNA follows: TGTGCCAGCAGCCAGTCCCTCGGGGGGGCAGTCGGGGAGCTGTTTTTT. This sequence encodes CASSQSLGGAVGELFF.

In regard to this clonotype: A single base separates this from a much larger clone, so it may be a read error. Here the CDR3 omits its conserved ending phenylalanine or tryptophan, so a read error is the likely source. V gene TRBV7-8 combines with J gene TRBJ2-1; D remains ambiguous. Germline V CDR1 and CDR2: SGHVS, FQNEAQ. V lost 5 bases to trimming and J lost 10 bases, with 12 bases between them. The CDR3 length is 12 residues. The CDR3 is CASSPRLGEQFC. The CDR3 DNA follows: TGTGCCAGCAGCCCAAGATTGGGGGAGCAGTTCTGC.

The chain is built from TRBV3-1 and TRBJ2-1, with 12 bases aligning to TRBD2. With 3 bases clipped from V and 5 bases from J, the junction kept 5 bases outside the gene matches. This CDR3 has 16 amino acids. From germline, CDR1 is LGHDT and CDR2 YNNKEL (reference sequence). CDR3 sequence (DNA): TGTGCCAGCAGCCACCGCACTAGCGGGGGGCACAATGAGCAGTTCTTC. Amino acid sequence: CASSHRTSGGHNEQFF.

This clonotype came up a few times. J is TRBJ2-7 and V is TRBV7-9; unclear D gene. V was trimmed by 5 bases and J by 6 bases, leaving 8 bases between them. There are 11 residues in the CDR3. Germline CDR1 and CDR2: SEHNR and FQNEAQ (reference sequence). Here the CDR3 reads CASSPETEQYF. The DNA of the CDR3 is TGTGCCAGCAGCCCTGAGACCGAGCAGTACTTC. Using reference TRBV7-9 and TRBJ2-7 for the parts outside the CDR3, the full variable domain is DTGVSQNPRHKITKRGQNVTFRCDPISEHNRLYWYRQTLGQGPEFLTYFQNEAQLEKSRLLSDRFSAERPKGSFSTLEIQRTEQGDSAMYLCASSPETEQYFGPGTRLTVT.

This clonotype turned up a few times. The chain joins TRBV4-3 to TRBJ2-3; D is uncertain. CDR1 is LGHNA, CDR2 YSLEER, per germline. The length of the CDR3 is 14 residues. The V gene lost 0 bases and the J gene lost 2 bases, with 6 bases spanning the gap. Here the CDR3 reads CASSQDRATDTQYF. CDR3 DNA: TGCGCCAGCAGCCAAGATCGAGCCACAGATACGCAGTATTTT.

The sample holds a few counts of this clonotype. The genes are TRBV6-6 and TRBJ1-5; no clear D gene. Germline V gene data show CDR1 as MNHNY and CDR2 as SVGAGI (reference sequence). CDR3 length: 16 residues. Between the trimmed V and J ends, which lost 2 bases and 7 bases, there was a span of 18 bases. The CDR3 loop reads CASSYVSVPLGQPQHF. CDR3 coding DNA: TGTGCCAGCAGTTACGTCTCGGTACCCCTCGGGCAGCCCCAGCATTTT.

Ten or more counts support this clonotype. At one boundary the junction diverges from the germline segment, which might be a read error. CDR3: CASSQAMNTEAFF. The CDR3 nucleotides read TGTGCCAGCAGTCAAGCTATGAACACTGAAGCTTTCTTT. The chain employs TRBV4-1 and TRBJ1-1, with D unresolved. In germline, CDR1 is MGHRA, CDR2 YSYEKL. The CDR3 length is 13 residues.

The chain recombines TRBV9 with TRBJ1-5; D unresolved. Per the germline V gene, CDR1 is SGDLS and CDR2 is YYNGEE. CDR3 length equals 13 residues. Trimming left V 0 bases short and J 5 bases short, with 6 bases between. The CDR3 nucleotides are TGTGCCAGCAGCGTAGATGGTTATCAGCCCCAGCATTTT. Translation gives CASSVDGYQPQHF.

With respect to this clonotype: This may be a read error: a much more frequent sequence differs by one nucleotide. The rearrangement uses TRBV7-6 and TRBJ2-7; 11 bases align to TRBD1. In germline, CDR1 is SGHVS, CDR2 FNYEAQ. This CDR3 is built from 16 residues. CDR3 bases: TGTGTCAGCAGCTCCTCCCCCGGACAGGGGGCCAGCGAGCAGTACTTC. Encoded protein: CVSSSSPGQGASEQYF. Variable domain in full (rest from reference TRBV7-6 and TRBJ2-7): GAGVSQSPRYKVTKRGQDVALRCDPISGHVSLYWYRQALGQGPEFLTYFNYEAQQDKSGLPNDRFSAERPEGSISTLTIQRTEQRDSAMYRCVSSSSPGQGASEQYFGPGTRLTVT.

This clonotype has just a few counts. The chain couples TRBV12-3 or TRBV12-4 to TRBJ2-1; 9 bases are shared with TRBD1. The CDR3 consists of 16 residues. The J segment lost 1 base and the V segment lost 7 bases, leaving 8 bases of the junction unmatched. The CDR3 loop is CASTRTGVLSYNEQFF. For the CDR3, the DNA is TGTGCCAGCACCAGGACAGGGGTATTATCCTACAATGAGCAGTTCTTC.

This sequence joins TRBV7-3 and TRBJ2-5, with D perhaps TRBD1 or TRBD2 (6 bases each). Germline assignment: CDR1 SGHTA and CDR2 FQGTGA. This CDR3 is built from 16 residues. Between the trimmed V and J ends, which lost 8 bases and 5 bases, there was a span of 24 bases. CDR3 sequence: CASCVGGPYQRETQYF. Here the CDR3 DNA reads TGTGCCAGCTGCGTAGGGGGGCCCTATCAGAGGGAGACCCAGTACTTC. The variable domain in full, completed from reference TRBV7-3 and TRBJ2-5, reads GAGVSQTPSNKVTEKGKYVELRCDPISGHTALYWYRQSLGQGPEFLIYFQGTGAADDSGLPNDRFFAVRPEGSVSTLKIQRTERGDSAVYLCASCVGGPYQRETQYFGPGTRLLVL.

With regard to this clonotype: This may arise from a read error, as a much more abundant clone is one base away. The rearrangement joins TRBV7-8 to TRBJ2-5; weak D call: TRBD2 (5 bases). There are 16 residues in the CDR3. The germline CDR1 and CDR2 sequences are SGHVS and FQNEAQ. V gave up 1 base and J gave up 7 bases, with 19 bases separating them. CDR3 sequence: CASSLELALEEGTQYF. CDR3 bases: TGTGCCAGCAGCTTAGAGTTAGCTTTGGAGGAAGGGACCCAGTACTTC. Full variable domain (outside the CDR3, taken from reference TRBV7-8 and TRBJ2-5): GAGVSQSPRYKVAKRGQDVALRCDPISGHVSLFWYQQALGQGPEFLTYFQNEAQLDKSGLPSDRFFAERPEGSVSTLKIQRTQQEDSAVYLCASSLELALEEGTQYFGPGTRLLVL.

This clonotype showed up many times. The chain links TRBV7-8 to TRBJ1-3; 8 nucleotides agree with TRBD1. Germline CDR1 reads SGHVS; CDR2 reads FQNEAQ. This CDR3 is built from 16 residues. The trim removed 7 bases at V and 8 bases at J, leaving 16 bases unmatched. The CDR3 region has the DNA TGTGCCAGCACCTTGGGCCCCAAGGACAGGGCTTACACCATATATTTT. It yields the protein CASTLGPKDRAYTIYF.

J is TRBJ2-1 and V is TRBV27, with 12 nucleotides matching TRBD2. The CDR3 extends over 17 amino acids. The germline V gene has CDR1 MNHEY and CDR2 SMNVEV (reference sequence). With V trimmed by 3 bases and J by 4 bases, 7 bases remained unmatched. In nucleotides, the CDR3 is TGTGCCAGCAGTTTTTCAGGACTAGCGGGGACATACAATGAGCAGTTCTTC. Protein product: CASSFSGLAGTYNEQFF.

This clonotype came up a few times. The gene calls are TRBV14 and TRBJ2-1; the match to TRBD2 covers 7 bases. The CDR3 length is 14 residues. Germline V gene data show CDR1 as SGHDN and CDR2 as FVKESK. The junction had 7 bases not matched to a gene; V was cut back by 4 bases and J by 7 bases. CDR3: CASSPPGLINEQFF. As DNA, the CDR3 is TGTGCCAGCAGCCCACCGGGACTAATAAATGAGCAGTTCTTC.

This clonotype was found a few times. The gene calls are TRBV10-2 and TRBJ2-7; D ambiguous. The CDR3 extends over 14 amino acids. The V and J ends lost 0 bases and 1 base respectively, with 7 bases between them. Germline CDR1 is WSHSY and CDR2 is SAAADI. This chain's CDR3 is CASSESMVSYEQYV. CDR3 sequence (DNA): TGCGCCAGCAGTGAGTCGATGGTGTCCTACGAGCAGTACGTC.